Listed below are T cell receptor beta chains from one sample, sequenced in a study of blood T cell repertoires in COVID-19. The method was immunoSEQ multiplex PCR; TCRdb's version includes in-frame clones alone and lacks a portion of them. The repertoire consists of over 150,000 clones, with around 90% occurring once and the leading ten covering roughly 0.58%. Material: peripheral blood. The origin of the receptors is a man aged 60 to 69 with COVID-19, enrolled during active disease. The CDR3 runs from the conserved cysteine through the conserved F or W. A D gene is named only where the DNA matches it firmly. Rows may omit the clone size; those that give it use once, few, many or a size class.

abundance	d_gene	v_gene	j_gene	CDR3nt	CDR3aa
-	TRBD1	TRBV7-2	TRBJ2-7	TGTGCCAGCAGCTCCTCCTCCACCAGGCAGGGGGCGAGGGAGCAGTACTTC	CASSSSSTRQGAREQYF
-	-	TRBV28	TRBJ2-5	TGTGCCAGCAGTGCAGAAGAGACCCAGTACTTC	CASSAEETQYF
-	TRBD1	TRBV7-8	TRBJ1-6	TGTGCCAGCAGCTTTAGGCAGGGGGATGGTTCACCCCTCCACTTT	CASSFRQGDGSPLHF
-	TRBD2	TRBV30	TRBJ2-5	TGTGCCTGCAGTACTAGCGGTTTTAAGACCCAGTACTTC	CACSTSGFKTQYF
-	TRBD1	TRBV5-4	TRBJ1-2	TGTGCCAGCAGCTCGGGACAGGGGCATAGCTATGGCTACACCTTC	CASSSGQGHSYGYTF
few	-	TRBV6-5	TRBJ1-5	TGTGCCAGCAGTCCCACGGCGGTAAATCAGCCCCAGCATTTT	CASSPTAVNQPQHF
-	-	TRBV2	TRBJ1-5	TGTGCCAGCAGTGTACAAGGGGGAAGTCAGCCCCAGCATTTT	CASSVQGGSQPQHF
-	-	TRBV2	TRBJ1-5	TGTGCCAGCTGCGCTGAGAGCAATCAGCCCCAGCATTTT	CASCAESNQPQHF
-	TRBD1	TRBV18	TRBJ2-7	TGTGCCAGCTCCTCGGGACAGGGGATCAACGAGCAGTACTTC	CASSSGQGINEQYF
once	TRBD1	TRBV6-2/TRBV6-3	TRBJ1-4	TGTGCCAGCAGTAATCCCCGGACAGGGCGGGACGAACTGTTTTTT	CASSNPRTGRDELFF
-	-	TRBV7-2	TRBJ2-3	TGTGCCAGCAGCTTAGGGGCAGGGGATACGCAGTATTTT	CASSLGAGDTQYF
-	TRBD1	TRBV12-3/TRBV12-4	TRBJ1-5	TGTGCCGGTGGGACAGCAGGTCAGCCCCAGCATTTT	CAGGTAGQPQHF
-	TRBD1	TRBV6-1	TRBJ1-5	TGTGCCAGCAGTCAAGCCACCGGGACAGGGGCTAGCAATCAGCCCCAGCATTTT	CASSQATGTGASNQPQHF
-	-	TRBV28	TRBJ1-2	TGTGCCAGCAGTTTACCGGGAATCGGCTACACCTTC	CASSLPGIGYTF
-	-	TRBV10-1	TRBJ1-6	TGCGCCAGCAGTGCCCCTAGGGAGTCCCCCCAGGTCGCCTATAATTCACCCCTCCACTTT	CASSAPRESPQVAYNSPLHF
-	-	TRBV28	TRBJ1-5	TGTGCCAGCCGGCCCAGTCAGGGCGAGAATCAGCCCCAGCATTTT	CASRPSQGENQPQHF
-	TRBD1	TRBV11-2	TRBJ2-7	TGTGCCAGCAGTCTCTTGCAGGGGGAATCCTACGAGCAGTACTTC	CASSLLQGESYEQYF
-	TRBD2	TRBV10-3	TRBJ2-3	TGTGCCATCAGGGATACGGGGGGGACAGATACGCAGTATTTT	CAIRDTGGTDTQYF
-	TRBD1	TRBV7-2	TRBJ1-2	TGTGCCAGCAGCTCACAGGGGGACTTTGATGGCTACACCTTC	CASSSQGDFDGYTF
-	-	TRBV6-5	TRBJ2-3	TGTGCCAGCAGTTCCAGGACAGAATACACAGATACGCAGTATTTT	CASSSRTEYTDTQYF